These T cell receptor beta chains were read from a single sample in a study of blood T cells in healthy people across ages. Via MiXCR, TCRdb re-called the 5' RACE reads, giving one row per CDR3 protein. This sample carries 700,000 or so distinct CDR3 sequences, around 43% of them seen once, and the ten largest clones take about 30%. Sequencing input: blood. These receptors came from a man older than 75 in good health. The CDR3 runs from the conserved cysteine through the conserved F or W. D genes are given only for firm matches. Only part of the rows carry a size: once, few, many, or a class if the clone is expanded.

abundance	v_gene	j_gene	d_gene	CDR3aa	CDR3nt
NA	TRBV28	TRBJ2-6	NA	CASSRITSGANVLTF	TGTGCCAGCAGCAGGATCACTTCTGGGGCCAACGTCCTGACTTTC
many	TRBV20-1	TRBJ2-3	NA	CSADWGFSTDTQYF	TGCAGTGCAGACTGGGGATTTAGCACAGATACGCAGTATTTT
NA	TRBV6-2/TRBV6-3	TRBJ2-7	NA	CASSPNRNEQYF	TGTGCCAGCAGCCCGAACAGAAATGAGCAGTACTTC
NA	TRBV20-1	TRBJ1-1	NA	CSASQMSTEAFF	TGCAGTGCTAGTCAGATGAGCACTGAAGCTTTCTTT
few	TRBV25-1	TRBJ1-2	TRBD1	CASSDLRPGQGGYGYTF	TGTGCCAGCAGTGACCTACGTCCGGGACAGGGCGGCTATGGCTACACCTTC
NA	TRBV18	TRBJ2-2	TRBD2	CASSPLKSAGGPAGELFF	TGTGCCAGCTCACCCTTGAAATCAGCGGGAGGGCCGGCCGGGGAGCTGTTTTTT
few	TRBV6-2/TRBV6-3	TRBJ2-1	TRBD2	CASRRTSGRGNEQFF	TGTGCCAGCAGGCGTACTAGCGGGAGAGGTAATGAGCAGTTCTTC
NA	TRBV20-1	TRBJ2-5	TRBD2	CSAAGGLAGAGETQYF	TGCAGTGCCGCTGGGGGACTAGCGGGGGCTGGGGAGACCCAGTACTTC
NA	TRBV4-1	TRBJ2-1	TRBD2	CASSQDWTSGMVNEQFF	TGCGCCAGCAGCCAAGATTGGACTAGCGGGATGGTCAATGAGCAGTTCTTC
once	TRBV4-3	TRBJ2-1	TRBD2	CASSQGLAGVNEQFF	TGCGCCAGCAGCCAAGGACTAGCGGGAGTCAATGAGCAGTTCTTC
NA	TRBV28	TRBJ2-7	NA	CASNAQAGAAYEQYF	TGTGCCAGCAACGCTCAAGCAGGCGCAGCCTACGAGCAGTACTTC
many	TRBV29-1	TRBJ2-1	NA	CSVEEVVYNEQFF	TGCAGCGTTGAAGAGGTTGTCTACAATGAGCAGTTCTTC
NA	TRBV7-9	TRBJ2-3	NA	CASSLDWFHTQYF	TGTGCCAGCAGCTTGGACTGGTTCCATACGCAGTATTTT
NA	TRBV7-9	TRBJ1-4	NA	CASSLATGVDEKLFF	TGTGCCAGCAGCTTAGCGACGGGGGTCGACGAAAAACTGTTTTTT
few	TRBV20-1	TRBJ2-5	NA	CSAQPFGTLGGETQYF	TGCAGTGCCCAACCCTTCGGGACCCTGGGGGGAGAGACCCAGTACTTC
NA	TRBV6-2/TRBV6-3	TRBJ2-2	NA	CASHRDPDTGELFF	TGTGCCAGTCACCGGGACCCCGACACCGGGGAGCTGTTTTTT
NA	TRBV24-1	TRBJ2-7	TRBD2	CATSDFRGRANNEQYF	TGTGCCACCAGTGATTTTAGAGGGAGGGCCAACAATGAGCAGTACTTC
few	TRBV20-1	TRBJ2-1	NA	CSASLTYNEQFF	TGCAGTGCTAGCCTGACGTACAATGAGCAGTTCTTC
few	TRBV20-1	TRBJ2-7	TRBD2	CSASWGLAGVYEQYF	TGCAGTGCTAGTTGGGGACTAGCGGGAGTGTACGAGCAGTACTTC
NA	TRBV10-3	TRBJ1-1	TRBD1	CAISTGQVQMNTEAFF	TGTGCCATCAGTACCGGACAGGTTCAGATGAACACTGAAGCTTTCTTT
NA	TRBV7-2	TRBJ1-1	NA	CASSSNGANTEAFF	TGTGCCAGCAGCTCGAACGGGGCGAACACTGAAGCTTTCTTT
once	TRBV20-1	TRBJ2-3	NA	CSTTDRADTQYF	TGCAGTACTACGGACAGAGCAGATACGCAGTATTTT
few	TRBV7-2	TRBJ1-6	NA	CASSAGVAYNSPLHF	TGTGCCAGCAGCGCTGGGGTGGCCTATAATTCACCCCTCCACTTT
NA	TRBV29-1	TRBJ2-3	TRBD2	CSVGGASGADTQYF	TGCAGCGTTGGGGGGGCTAGCGGGGCAGATACGCAGTATTTT
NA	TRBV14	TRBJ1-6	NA	CASSQEGGHYNSPLHF	TGTGCCAGCAGCCAAGAAGGGGGTCACTATAATTCACCCCTCCACTTT
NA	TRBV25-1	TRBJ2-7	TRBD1	CASSAAGTGGFSREQYF	TGTGCCAGCAGTGCAGCCGGGACAGGGGGCTTCTCGCGCGAGCAGTACTTC
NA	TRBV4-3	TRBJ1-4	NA	CASSQVRSSGLFF	TGCGCCAGCAGCCAGGTCAGGTCCTCCGGGCTGTTTTTT
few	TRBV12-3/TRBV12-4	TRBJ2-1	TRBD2	CASSLMSGGVLYNEQFF	TGTGCCAGCAGTTTGATGAGCGGGGGGGTCCTCTACAATGAGCAGTTCTTC
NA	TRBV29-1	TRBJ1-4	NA	CSAQGSRAGEKLFF	TGCAGCGCTCAGGGATCCAGGGCGGGTGAAAAACTGTTTTTT